These 2 T cell receptor beta chains were sequenced from one sample in a study of human T cells and chemical hapten exposure. TCRdb ran MiXCR on the RACE reads and lists one entry per CDR3 protein. The sample yields some 330,000 distinct CDR3 sequences, around 5.5% seen once. Time point noted: pre-sensitization, week 0. Described treatment: therapeutic diphenylcyclopropenone sensitization with weekly scalp DPC. Source: whole blood, taken in connection with sensitization to the hapten diphenylcyclopropenone (DPC). The receptors here all came from a woman aged 18-29 years with alopecia areata. Some clones in this sample may be carry-over from other donors' samples.

V usage is TRBV5-1 and J usage is TRBJ1-5; D perhaps matches TRBD1 (6 bases). Trimming took 0 bases from V and 3 from J, leaving 10 bases between them. The germline V gene encodes CDR1 SGHRS and CDR2 YFSETQ. There are 15 residues in the CDR3. The CDR3 sequence is CASSLGGGLNQPQHF. The CDR3 DNA reads TGCGCCAGCAGCTTGGGCGGGGGGCTCAATCAGCCCCAGCATTTT. The full variable domain, its missing parts supplied by reference TRBV5-1 and TRBJ1-5, is KAGVTQTPRYLIKTRGQQVTLSCSPISGHRSVSWYQQTPGQGLQFLFEYFSETQRNKGNFPGRFSGRQFSNSRSEMNVSTLELGDSALYLCASSLGGGLNQPQHFGDGTRLSIL.

The sample holds many counts of this clonotype. The chain carries TRBV20-1 and TRBJ1-6, with a tentative D call TRBD1 (6 bases). CDR1 is DFQATT, CDR2 SNEGSKA, per germline (reference sequence). The CDR3 loop spans 14 amino acids. The CDR3 reads CSANKGGVVSPLHF. For the CDR3, the DNA is TGCAGCGCCAACAAAGGGGGGGTTGTTTCACCCCTCCACTTT.